The next 15 T cell receptor beta chains were all read from a single sample in a study of blood T cell repertoires in COVID-19. Profiling relied on immunoSEQ multiplex PCR, and the TCRdb table lists in-frame clones only, not all of them. The table has about 92,000 clones, around 85% seen once; the top ten hold around 18%. Sample: peripheral blood. The receptors here all came from an older woman with COVID-19, enrolled during active disease.

V gene TRBV4-1 combines with J gene TRBJ2-7; TRBD2 matches 7 bases. This CDR3 spans 15 amino acids. V was pared by 0 bases and J by 6 bases, with 8 bases of the junction left unmatched. The germline CDR1 and CDR2 sequences are MGHRA and YSYEKL. The CDR3 here is CASSQEERREGEQYF. CDR3 nucleotide sequence: TGCGCCAGCAGCCAAGAAGAACGGAGGGAGGGCGAGCAGTACTTC.

This sequence joins TRBV3-1 (or the pseudogene TRBV3-2) and TRBJ1-2; the D is unclear. This CDR3 comprises 12 residues. CDR1 LGHDT and CDR2 YNNKEL come from the germline V gene (reference sequence). V was trimmed by 5 bases and J by 1 base, leaving 5 bases between them. CDR3 residues: CASSFNNYGYTF. DNA of the CDR3: TGTGCCAGCAGCTTTAATAACTATGGCTACACCTTC.

In nucleotides, the CDR3 is TGTGCCAGCAGCACACCGGACAGGGGGTACAATGAGCAGTTCTTC. Residues: CASSTPDRGYNEQFF. The chain has TRBV7-2 and TRBJ2-1; 10 bases fit TRBD1. The CDR3 covers 15 residues. Germline CDR1 is SGHTA and CDR2 is FQGNSA. V dropped 5 bases and J dropped 4; count of bases not matched to a gene: 5.

This clone appeared a single time. This chain connects TRBV11-2 to TRBJ2-7, with D possibly TRBD2 on 5 matching bases. The CDR3 has 15 amino acids. Trimming took 3 bases from V and 3 from J, leaving 15 bases between them. CDR1 is SGHAT and CDR2 is FQNNGV in the germline V gene. The CDR3 nucleotides are TGTGCCAGCAGCTTTGTGAGGGCTTCGGGCTACGAGCAGTACTTC. Translated: CASSFVRASGYEQYF.

The CDR3 nucleotides are TGTGCCAGCAGCCCGAGCCTACGGACTAGCGGGATCGGGGAGCTGTTTTTT. Its protein is CASSPSLRTSGIGELFF. The V call is TRBV6-2 or TRBV6-3, the J call TRBJ2-2, with 12 bases fitting TRBD2. The junction had 12 bases not matched to a gene; V was cut back by 6 bases and J by 7 bases. The CDR3 length is 17 residues. The germline gives CDR1 MNHEY, CDR2 SVGEGT.

The chain combines TRBV4-1 with TRBJ1-2, with D perhaps TRBD1 (5 bases). The V and J ends lost 1 base and 8 bases respectively, with 23 bases between them. This CDR3 comprises 17 residues. From germline, CDR1 is MGHRA and CDR2 YSYEKL. CDR3 coding DNA: TGCGCCAGCAGCCAAGTATATCCCCCCCGGGGGGTTAGAGGCTACACCTTC. It is translated as CASSQVYPPRGVRGYTF.

The chain joins TRBV7-2 to TRBJ1-6, with TRBD1 matching 7 bases. The CDR3 is made up of 16 amino acids. CDR1 is SGHTA and CDR2 is FQGNSA in the germline V gene. Germline trimming cut 0 bases from V and 8 bases from J; bases unmatched to any gene: 7. Here the CDR3 reads CASSLALGTAYSPLHF. CDR3 DNA: TGTGCCAGCAGCTTAGCCCTCGGGACAGCGTATTCACCCCTCCACTTT.

The chain links TRBV7-9 to TRBJ1-2; a possible D gene is TRBD1 (6 bases). CDR3 length equals 13 residues. Germline V lookup: CDR1 SEHNR, CDR2 FQNEAQ (reference sequence). Trimming took 5 bases from V and 5 from J, leaving 12 bases between them. This CDR3 reads CASSPDSWYGYTF. The CDR3 DNA reads as TGTGCCAGCAGCCCGGACAGTTGGTATGGCTACACCTTC. Based on the CDR3 plus reference TRBV7-9 and TRBJ1-2, the full variable domain is DTGVSQNPRHKITKRGQNVTFRCDPISEHNRLYWYRQTLGQGPEFLTYFQNEAQLEKSRLLSDRFSAERPKGSFSTLEIQRTEQGDSAMYLCASSPDSWYGYTFGSGTRLTVV.

The CDR3 loop reads CASRGIGGPREDTEAFF. Here the CDR3 DNA reads TGCGCCAGCAGAGGAATCGGCGGGCCGAGAGAGGACACTGAAGCTTTCTTT. This chain uses TRBV23-1 with TRBJ1-1; D is ambiguous. TRBV23-1 belongs to the ORF category, with a function that is uncertain. V shed 6 bases and J shed 3 bases, with 23 bases lying between them. This CDR3 region has 17 residues.

This clone occurred a few times. This rearrangement joins TRBV29-1 to TRBJ1-2, with D unclear. The CDR3 has 13 amino acids. V lost 6 bases to trimming and J lost 4 bases, with 15 bases between them. The germline CDR1 and CDR2 sequences are SQVTM and ANQGSEA. The CDR3 nucleotides read TGCAGCGTCTCGGGAGCGTTCGTCTATGGCTACACCTTC. It specifies CSVSGAFVYGYTF.

The chain links TRBV27 to TRBJ1-2; 8 bases line up with TRBD1. Trimming cost V 6 bases and J 8 bases; bases outside gene matches: 11. Germline CDR1 is MNHEY and CDR2 is SMNVEV (reference sequence). The CDR3 covers 14 residues. The CDR3 loop reads CASRPGQAEGGYTF. In DNA, the CDR3 is TGTGCCAGCAGACCGGGACAGGCCGAGGGGGGCTACACCTTC.

V is TRBV2 and J is TRBJ1-2; D may be TRBD1 (5 bases). V lost 8 bases and J 2 bases, leaving 12 bases between the germline ends. Per germline, CDR1 SNHLY and CDR2 FYNNEI. CDR3 length: 13 residues. The CDR3 loop reads CASQGRGNYGYTF. Here the CDR3 DNA reads TGTGCCAGCCAGGGCCGGGGGAACTATGGCTACACCTTC.

This clone was picked up a small number of times. The chain couples TRBV10-1 to TRBJ2-3, with D hard to call. Germline V gene sequence: CDR1 WNHNN, CDR2 SYGVQD (reference sequence). V shed 6 bases and J shed 1 base, with 5 bases lying between them. CDR3 length: 12 amino acids. The CDR3 reads CASSAGTDTQYF. The CDR3 DNA is TGCGCCAGCAGCGCGGGCACAGATACGCAGTATTTT.

This clone was counted once. This chain joins TRBV11-3 and TRBJ1-1, with 10 positions matching TRBD1. The CDR3 spans 17 residues. Germline loops: CDR1 SGHNT, CDR2 YENEEA. J gave up 1 base and V 5 bases, and 10 bases lay outside the gene matches. CDR3 in amino acids: CASSPGTGVRSNTEAFF. DNA of the CDR3: TGTGCCAGCAGCCCCGGGACAGGGGTAAGATCGAACACTGAAGCTTTCTTT.

The chain has TRBV7-2 and TRBJ2-5, with D hard to call. Per the germline V gene, CDR1 is SGHTA and CDR2 is FQGNSA. V lost 5 bases and J 4 bases, leaving 17 bases between the germline ends. This CDR3 contains 15 residues. The DNA for the CDR3 is TGTGCCAGCAGCCCACAGAGTACCCTCAGAGAGACCCAGTACTTC. Translated, it gives CASSPQSTLRETQYF.